The 20 T cell receptor beta chains below come from one sample, sequenced in a study of CD8+CD57+ T cells in acquired aplastic anemia. The template used for profiling TCR beta VDJ and CDR3 was genomic DNA. MiXCR, applied by TCRdb to the reads, yields one record per CDR3 protein. The data hold about 220,000 distinct CDR3 sequences, with 34% observed a single time. The sample consisted of sorted CD4+, CD8+, or CD8+CD57+ T cells (not recorded which) from PBMCs. These receptors were taken from a human donor in good health, serving as a control.

This clonotype was counted at least ten times. The chain has TRBV7-9 and TRBJ2-1; 10 bases fit TRBD2. This CDR3 comprises 15 residues. The junction had 5 bases not matched to a gene; V was cut back by 5 bases and J by 4 bases. Germline assignment: CDR1 SEHNR and CDR2 FQNEAQ (reference sequence). DNA for the CDR3: TGTGCCAGCAGCCGCCTAGCGGGAGAGTACAATGAGCAGTTCTTC. This gives the protein CASSRLAGEYNEQFF. Full variable domain (rest looked up from reference TRBV7-9 and TRBJ2-1): DTGVSQNPRHKITKRGQNVTFRCDPISEHNRLYWYRQTLGQGPEFLTYFQNEAQLEKSRLLSDRFSAERPKGSFSTLEIQRTEQGDSAMYLCASSRLAGEYNEQFFGPGTRLTVL.

The CDR3 DNA follows: TGTGCCAGCAGCCCAACGGCGGGGGGCGCGACTGAAGCTTTCTTT. Amino acid sequence: CASSPTAGGATEAFF. The chain carries TRBV7-6 and TRBJ1-1; tentatively, D is TRBD1 (6 bases). CDR1 is SGHVS, CDR2 FNYEAQ, per germline. Trimming took off 5 bases at V and 5 bases at J, with 18 bases between the two ends. This CDR3 is 15 amino acids long.

This clonotype appeared many times. The junction departs from germline at one end; a sequencing error may be responsible. The J gene is TRBJ1-1, the V gene TRBV7-9; no clear D. The CDR3 is made up of 15 amino acids. Germline loops: CDR1 SEHNR, CDR2 FQNEAQ (reference sequence). The CDR3 DNA follows: TGTGCCAGCAGCTTAATCGGCAGTATGAACATTGAAGCTTTCTTT. Translation: CASSLIGSMNIEAFF.

V and J are TRBV29-1 and TRBJ1-2, with TRBD1 identical over 11 bases. This CDR3 is built from 14 residues. Per the germline V gene, CDR1 is SQVTM and CDR2 is ANQGSEA. The ends lost 6 bases at V and 4 bases at J; junction bases unmatched: 7. DNA for the CDR3: TGCAGCGTCCAGGGACAGGGGGATGTCTATGGCTACACCTTC. It specifies CSVQGQGDVYGYTF.

Comments on this clonotype: This may arise from a read error, as a much more abundant clone is one base away. The rearrangement joins TRBV11-2 to TRBJ2-1, with TRBD1 matching 7 bases. CDR1 is SGHAT and CDR2 is FQNNGV in the germline V gene. This CDR3 is built from 18 residues. V was clipped by 5 bases and J by 10 bases; unmatched bases: 23. The CDR3 spells CASSVGRGQSPGSREQFF. The CDR3 nucleotides read TGTGCCAGCAGCGTAGGTCGGGGACAGTCCCCCGGATCACGGGAGCAGTTCTTC.

This chain joins TRBV25-1 and TRBJ2-2; 9 nucleotides match TRBD2. The CDR3 has 20 amino acids. Germline assignment: CDR1 MGHDK and CDR2 SYGVNS. V lost 5 bases to trimming and J lost 3 bases; unmatched junction nucleotides: 19. This CDR3 is CASSYRGGVGTLQDTGELFF. DNA of the CDR3: TGTGCCAGCAGTTACCGCGGGGGGGTGGGAACCCTTCAGGACACCGGGGAGCTGTTTTTT.

At least ten counts were recorded for this clonotype. V gene TRBV20-1 combines with J gene TRBJ2-5, with D unresolved. V was cut by 5 bases and J by 1 base, with 8 bases left in between. From germline, CDR1 is DFQATT and CDR2 SNEGSKA (reference sequence). CDR3 length: 12 amino acids. CDR3 in amino acids: CSAPRGQETQYF. CDR3 in DNA: TGCAGTGCTCCCCGCGGCCAAGAGACCCAGTACTTC.

The CDR3 protein is CASRLIENYGYTF. The CDR3, as DNA: TGTGCCAGTAGACTCATCGAAAACTATGGCTACACCTTC. The chain has TRBV19 and TRBJ1-2; no firm D call. V was shortened by 6 bases and J by 2 bases, with 10 bases between the two germline ends. Germline V gene sequence: CDR1 LNHDA, CDR2 SQIVND (reference sequence). The CDR3 runs 13 residues.

In its sample, this clonotype was seen many times. The chain links TRBV2 to TRBJ1-2, with a weak D call TRBD1 (6 bases). The CDR3 is 12 amino acids. V dropped 1 base and J dropped 8 bases, with 8 bases sitting between them. Germline CDR1 and CDR2: SNHLY and FYNNEI. CDR3 sequence (DNA): TGTGCCAGCAGTGAAGAACAGGGAGGCTACACCTTC. Translating gives CASSEEQGGYTF.

The V call is TRBV19, the J call TRBJ2-2, with D possibly matching TRBD1 (6 bases). Trimming left V 9 bases short and J 1 base short, with 27 bases between. This CDR3 region has 19 residues. Looked up from germline, CDR1 is LNHDA and CDR2 is SQIVND (reference sequence). The CDR3 here is CASSFVFGTSLGNTGELFF. The CDR3 nucleotides are TGTGCCAGCAGTTTTGTTTTTGGGACATCCCTCGGGAACACCGGGGAGCTGTTTTTT.

This clonotype was counted at least ten times. The chain joins TRBV12-3 or TRBV12-4 to TRBJ2-7, with D possibly being TRBD2 (6 bases). The length of the CDR3 is 15 residues. Trimming cost V 3 bases and J 0 bases, with 12 bases left between them. The CDR3 DNA reads as TGTGCCAGCAGTTTCGGCGGGGTCCACTCCTACGAGCAGTACTTC. It specifies CASSFGGVHSYEQYF.

This clonotype has at least ten counts. The chain is built from TRBV10-3 and TRBJ1-3; D gene unclear. V lost 2 bases to trimming and J lost 0 bases, with 5 bases between them. Germline V gene lookup returns CDR1 ENHRY and CDR2 SYGVKD. The CDR3 loop spans 14 amino acids. For the CDR3, the DNA is TGTGCCATCAGTGAGCGGGACTCTGGAAACACCATATATTTT. Translated: CAISERDSGNTIYF.

To note about this clonotype: The CDR3 carries no conserved terminal phenylalanine or tryptophan, so it likely arises from a read error. The DNA is left out, because the CDR3 cannot be placed on it with certainty; the CDR3 is given as TCRdb lists it. The chain couples TRBV19 to TRBJ2-7; no DNA check was done on the table's D call, TRBD2. The CDR3 totals 8 residues, both ends included. Germline V gene sequence: CDR1 LNHDA, CDR2 SQIVND (reference sequence). The CDR3 region is CASSIVAG.

This clonotype was seen more than once but under ten times. The CDR3 bases are TGCGCCAGCAGTGCCACAGGGGGCGACGAGCAGTACTTC. Amino acid sequence: CASSATGGDEQYF. The chain joins TRBV10-2 to TRBJ2-7; 9 bases are shared with TRBD1. J lost 5 bases, V lost 4 bases, and 3 bases had no gene match. Per germline, CDR1 WSHSY and CDR2 SAAADI. The CDR3 contains 13 residues.

Ten or more counts support this clonotype. The V and J genes are TRBV9 and TRBJ1-6; TRBD1 is a possible D gene (5 bases). The germline V gene encodes CDR1 SGDLS and CDR2 YYNGEE. The V gene lost 0 bases and the J gene lost 10 bases, with 11 bases spanning the gap. The CDR3 runs to 14 residues. CDR3 amino acids: CASSVARRESPLHF. DNA of the CDR3: TGTGCCAGCAGCGTAGCCCGCAGGGAATCACCCCTCCACTTT.

This clonotype has ten or more counts. The chain is built from TRBV6-1 and TRBJ1-6; D is possibly TRBD1 (5 bases). There are 14 residues in the CDR3. Deletions cut 9 bases from V and 8 bases from J, with 17 bases between. Germline-derived CDR1 and CDR2 are MNHNS and SASEGT. CDR3 in amino acids: CASEQGSGDSPLHF. The CDR3 DNA is TGTGCCAGTGAGCAGGGATCCGGGGATTCACCCCTCCACTTT.

This clonotype has ten or more counts. V and J are TRBV7-9 and TRBJ2-3, with a possible D match to TRBD2 (5 bases). With 7 bases removed from V and 1 base from J, the gap between germline ends came to 21 bases. The CDR3 covers 17 residues. Looked up from germline, CDR1 is SEHNR and CDR2 is FQNEAQ (reference sequence). DNA of the CDR3: TGTGCCAGCAAGCGCCCATTTCGAGCGGCTGGCACAGATACGCAGTATTTT. This codes for CASKRPFRAAGTDTQYF.

A few counts support this clonotype. Since a much larger clone is just one base distant, this may be a read error. This rearrangement joins TRBV19 to TRBJ1-6; 7 bases line up with TRBD1. The germline CDR1 and CDR2 sequences are LNHDA and SQIVND (reference sequence). The CDR3 covers 14 residues. The CDR3 DNA reads as TGTGTCAGTAGTACTGGACAGGTTTATTCACCCCTCCACTTT. Translated: CVSSTGQVYSPLHF.

The chain uses TRBV24-1 and TRBJ2-5, with a possible D match to TRBD2 (7 bases). Trimming left V 7 bases short and J 1 base short, with 12 bases between. Germline loops: CDR1 KGHDR, CDR2 SFDVKD. There are 14 residues in the CDR3. The CDR3 loop is CATRMGGAQETQYF. The CDR3 DNA is TGTGCCACCAGGATGGGGGGGGCCCAAGAGACCCAGTACTTC.

This clonotype showed up many times. The rearrangement uses TRBV7-6 and TRBJ2-7, with D unclear. The germline V gene encodes CDR1 SGHVS and CDR2 FNYEAQ. V lost 2 bases and J lost 2, with 7 bases in between. This CDR3 comprises 13 residues. The CDR3 nucleotides read TGTGCCAGCAGCTTATACCTGGCCTACGAGCAGTACTTC. Residues: CASSLYLAYEQYF.